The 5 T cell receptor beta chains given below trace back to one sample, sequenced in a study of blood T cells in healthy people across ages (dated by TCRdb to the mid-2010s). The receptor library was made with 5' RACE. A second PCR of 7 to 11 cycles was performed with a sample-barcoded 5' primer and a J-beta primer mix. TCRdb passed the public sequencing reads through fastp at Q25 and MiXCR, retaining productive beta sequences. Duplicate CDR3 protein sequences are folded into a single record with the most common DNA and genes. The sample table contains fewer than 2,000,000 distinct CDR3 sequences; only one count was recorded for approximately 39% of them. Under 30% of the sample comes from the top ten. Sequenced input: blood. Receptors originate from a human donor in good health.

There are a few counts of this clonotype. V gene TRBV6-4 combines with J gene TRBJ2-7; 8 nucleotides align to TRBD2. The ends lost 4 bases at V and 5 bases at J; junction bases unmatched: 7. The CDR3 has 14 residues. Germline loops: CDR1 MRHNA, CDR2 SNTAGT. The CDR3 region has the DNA TGTGCCAGCAGTGCTGTCGGGGGGGCTGACGAGCAGTACTTC. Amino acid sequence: CASSAVGGADEQYF.

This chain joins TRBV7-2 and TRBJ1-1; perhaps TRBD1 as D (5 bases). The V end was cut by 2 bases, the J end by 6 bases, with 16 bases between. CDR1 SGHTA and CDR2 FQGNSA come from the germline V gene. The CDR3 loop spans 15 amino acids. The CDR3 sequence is CASSLRQGRWPEAFF. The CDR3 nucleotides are TGTGCCAGCAGCTTAAGGCAGGGAAGGTGGCCTGAAGCTTTCTTT.

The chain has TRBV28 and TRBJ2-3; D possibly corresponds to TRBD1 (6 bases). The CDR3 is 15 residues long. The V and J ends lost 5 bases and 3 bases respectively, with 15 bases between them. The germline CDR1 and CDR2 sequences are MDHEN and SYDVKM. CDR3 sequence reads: CASSTGKLGTDTQYF. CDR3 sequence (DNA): TGTGCCAGCAGTACAGGGAAGTTAGGGACAGATACGCAGTATTTT.

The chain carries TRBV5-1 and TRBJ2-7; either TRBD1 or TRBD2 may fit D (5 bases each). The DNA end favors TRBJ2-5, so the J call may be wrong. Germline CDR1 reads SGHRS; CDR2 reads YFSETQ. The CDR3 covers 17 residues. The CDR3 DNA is TGCGCCAGCAGCTCGTTGCCCGGGGCCTATAAGGGAGAGACCCAGTACTTC. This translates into CASSSLPGAYKGETQYF.

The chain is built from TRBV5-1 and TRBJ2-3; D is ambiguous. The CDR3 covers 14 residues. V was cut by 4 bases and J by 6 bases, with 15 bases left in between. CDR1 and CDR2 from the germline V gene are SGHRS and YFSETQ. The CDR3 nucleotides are TGCGCCAGCAGCCTAAGCTTCTTAGTGGATACGCAGTATTTT. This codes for CASSLSFLVDTQYF.